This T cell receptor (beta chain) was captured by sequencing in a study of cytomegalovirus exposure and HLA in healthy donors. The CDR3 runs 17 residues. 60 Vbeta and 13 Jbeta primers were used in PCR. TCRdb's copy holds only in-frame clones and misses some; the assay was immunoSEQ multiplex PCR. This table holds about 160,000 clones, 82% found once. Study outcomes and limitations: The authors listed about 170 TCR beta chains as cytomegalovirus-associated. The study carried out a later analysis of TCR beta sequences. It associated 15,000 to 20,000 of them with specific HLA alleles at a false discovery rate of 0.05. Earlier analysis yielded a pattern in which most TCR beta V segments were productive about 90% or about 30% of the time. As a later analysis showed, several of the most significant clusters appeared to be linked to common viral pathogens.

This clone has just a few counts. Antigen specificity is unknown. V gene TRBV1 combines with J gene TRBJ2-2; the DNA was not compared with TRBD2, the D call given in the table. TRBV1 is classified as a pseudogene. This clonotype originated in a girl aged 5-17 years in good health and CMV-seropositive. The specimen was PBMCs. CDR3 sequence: CTSSQDLLAGAGGELFF. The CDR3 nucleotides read TGCACCAGCAGCCAAGATCTACTAGCGGGAGCGGGCGGGGAGCTGTTTTTT.